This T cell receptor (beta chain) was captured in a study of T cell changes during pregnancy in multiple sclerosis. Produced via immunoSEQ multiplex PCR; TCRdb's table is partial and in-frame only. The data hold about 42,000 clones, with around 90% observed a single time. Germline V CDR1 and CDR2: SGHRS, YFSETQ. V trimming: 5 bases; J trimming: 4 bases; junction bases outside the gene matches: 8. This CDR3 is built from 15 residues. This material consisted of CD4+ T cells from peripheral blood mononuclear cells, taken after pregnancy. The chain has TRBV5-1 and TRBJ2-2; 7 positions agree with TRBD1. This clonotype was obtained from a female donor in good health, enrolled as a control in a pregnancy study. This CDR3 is CASSVGGLGTGELFF. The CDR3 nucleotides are TGCGCCAGCAGTGTAGGGGGCTTAGGCACCGGGGAGCTGTTTTTT.